What follows are 25 T cell receptor beta chains derived from one specimen sequenced in a study of blood T cell repertoires in COVID-19. TCRdb's copy holds only in-frame clones and misses some; the assay was immunoSEQ multiplex PCR. Seen here are about 44,000 clones, 80% to 90% observed once, and the top ten hold 15% to 18%. Sequenced input: peripheral blood. The receptors come from a man aged 70 or older with active COVID-19.

The genes are TRBV28 and TRBJ1-1; TRBD1 is a possible D gene (6 bases). With 4 bases removed from V and 1 base from J, the gap between germline ends came to 10 bases. The CDR3 extends over 14 amino acids. Germline CDR1 MDHEN, CDR2 SYDVKM. The CDR3 here is CASSWGGQNTEAFF. The CDR3 DNA reads as TGTGCCAGCAGTTGGGGGGGACAGAACACTGAAGCTTTCTTT.

The chain recombines TRBV5-6 with TRBJ1-1; no firm D call. The CDR3 is 13 residues long. The germline V gene encodes CDR1 SGHDT and CDR2 YYEEEE. V was clipped by 0 bases and J by 5 bases, with 8 bases between them. CDR3 nucleotides: TGTGCCAGCAGCTTGGTGTCGGGTACTGAAGCTTTCTTT. Translation gives CASSLVSGTEAFF.

The gene calls are TRBV11-2 and TRBJ2-5; 7 nucleotides line up with TRBD1. This CDR3 is 17 amino acids long. After removal of 5 bases from V and 2 bases from J, the junction contained 14 bases not matched to a gene. CDR1 is SGHAT and CDR2 is FQNNGV in the germline V gene. The DNA for the CDR3 is TGTGCCAGCAGCCAACCGACAGGGACAAAGGTACAAGAGACCCAGTACTTC. Protein: CASSQPTGTKVQETQYF.

This clone has more than one count but fewer than ten. The chain is built from TRBV5-1 and TRBJ2-7; no firm D call. CDR1 SGHRS and CDR2 YFSETQ come from the germline V gene. CDR3 length: 12 amino acids. The V end was cut by 4 bases, the J end by 5 bases, with 10 bases between. CDR3: CASSLQSHEQYF. The CDR3 DNA reads as TGCGCCAGCAGCCTACAGAGCCACGAGCAGTACTTC.

The gene calls are TRBV5-4 and TRBJ2-3, with 8 positions matching TRBD2. The junction had 2 bases not matched to a gene; V was cut back by 1 base and J by 1 base. The V gene's germline CDR1 is SGHNT and CDR2 YYREEE (reference sequence). The CDR3 is 15 amino acids. CDR3 in DNA: TGTGCCAGCAGCTTGAGCGGGGGCGGCACAGATACGCAGTATTTT. It is translated as CASSLSGGGTDTQYF.

This clone was seen just once. This sequence joins TRBV10-2 and TRBJ2-7, with TRBD1 matching over 11 bases. This CDR3 spans 13 amino acids. V shed 6 bases, J shed 6 bases, and the junction held 4 bases outside the gene matches. CDR1 and CDR2 from the germline V gene are WSHSY and SAAADI. The CDR3: CASSGQGAGEQYF. For the CDR3, the DNA is TGCGCCAGCAGCGGACAGGGGGCCGGCGAGCAGTACTTC.

The CDR3 region has the DNA TGTGCCAGCAGCCACCGGACAGCGACCCTCTATGGCTACACCTTC. Amino acid sequence: CASSHRTATLYGYTF. The genes are TRBV5-4 and TRBJ1-2, with a tentative D call TRBD1 (6 bases). This CDR3 comprises 15 residues. Looked up from germline, CDR1 is SGHNT and CDR2 is YYREEE (reference sequence). Trimming removed 4 bases from V and 4 bases from J, with 17 bases in between.

The J gene is TRBJ1-6, the V gene TRBV6-5, with a weak D call TRBD1 (6 bases). V gave up 6 bases and J gave up 10 bases, with 16 bases separating them. CDR3 length equals 14 residues. The germline gives CDR1 MNHEY, CDR2 SVGAGI. The CDR3 is CASRSVQGISPLHF. For the CDR3, the DNA is TGTGCCAGCAGATCGGTACAGGGTATCTCACCCCTCCACTTT.

The V and J genes are TRBV7-9 and TRBJ2-3, with TRBD2 as a possible D gene (6 bases). The germline V gene has CDR1 SEHNR and CDR2 FQNEAQ (reference sequence). Trimming stripped 3 bases from V and 6 bases from J, with 10 bases between. This CDR3 region has 13 residues. The CDR3 loop is CASSLSGGDTQYF. The CDR3 region has the DNA TGTGCCAGCAGCTTGTCAGGAGGGGATACGCAGTATTTT. The whole variable domain, remainder taken from reference TRBV7-9 and TRBJ2-3, is DTGVSQNPRHKITKRGQNVTFRCDPISEHNRLYWYRQTLGQGPEFLTYFQNEAQLEKSRLLSDRFSAERPKGSFSTLEIQRTEQGDSAMYLCASSLSGGDTQYFGPGTRLTVL.

V is TRBV9 and J is TRBJ2-1; perhaps TRBD2 as D (5 bases). The CDR3 covers 16 residues. V was pared by 1 base and J by 3 bases, with 14 bases between. From germline, CDR1 is SGDLS and CDR2 YYNGEE. The CDR3 loop is CASSVTRGNVYNEQFF. The CDR3 coding sequence is TGTGCCAGCAGCGTAACTCGGGGAAACGTCTACAATGAGCAGTTCTTC.

The rearrangement uses TRBV5-4 and TRBJ1-3; 12 bases map to TRBD1. The CDR3 has 17 amino acids. CDR1 and CDR2 from the germline V gene are SGHNT and YYREEE (reference sequence). V trimming: 5 bases; J trimming: 1 base; junction bases outside the gene matches: 7. The DNA of the CDR3 is TGTGCCAGCAGGGCGGGACAGGGGGCGAATTCTGGAAACACCATATATTTT. This translates into CASRAGQGANSGNTIYF.

The chain has TRBV29-1 and TRBJ1-1, with D possibly matching TRBD1 (5 bases). V lost 8 bases and J 2 bases, leaving 18 bases between the germline ends. The CDR3 is made up of 14 amino acids. CDR1 and CDR2 from the germline V gene are SQVTM and ANQGSEA. Here the CDR3 reads CSIKFDRRNTEAFF. The CDR3 DNA reads TGCAGCATTAAATTTGACAGACGAAACACTGAAGCTTTCTTT.

This clone was seen a handful of times. The V call is TRBV20-1, the J call TRBJ1-1; 9 nucleotides match TRBD1. The junction had 6 bases not matched to a gene; V was cut back by 6 bases and J by 10 bases. Germline V gives CDR1 DFQATT, CDR2 SNEGSKA (reference sequence). CDR3 size: 11 residues. The CDR3 here is CSARTGDVAFF. In DNA form, the CDR3 reads TGCAGTGCCCGGACAGGGGATGTAGCTTTCTTT.

V and J are TRBV6-2 or TRBV6-3 and TRBJ1-1, with 7 bases lining up with TRBD1. Germline V gene sequence: CDR1 MNHEY, CDR2 SVGEGT. The CDR3 sequence is 14 residues long. With 2 bases clipped from V and 6 bases from J, the junction kept 6 bases outside the gene matches. CDR3 sequence (DNA): TGTGCCAGCAGTTACGCCAGGGGGTTTCCTGAAGCTTTCTTT. It translates to CASSYARGFPEAFF.

In nucleotides, the CDR3 is TGTGCCACCAGTGATTGGGCGCGGGGCGGGGAGACCCAGTACTTC. Protein product: CATSDWARGGETQYF. V gene TRBV24-1 combines with J gene TRBJ2-5; D perhaps matches TRBD2 (6 bases). The length of the CDR3 is 15 residues. V dropped 2 bases and J dropped 5 bases, with 14 bases sitting between them. The germline V gene encodes CDR1 KGHDR and CDR2 SFDVKD.

The rearrangement joins TRBV28 to TRBJ2-3; a possible D gene is TRBD2 (6 bases). The CDR3 sequence is 17 residues long. V lost 6 bases, J lost 3 bases, and 22 bases lay in between. Germline loops: CDR1 MDHEN, CDR2 SYDVKM. The CDR3 coding sequence is TGTGCCAGCAGCCCTATCACCGGGGGATTTGGGACAGATACGCAGTATTTT. It is translated as CASSPITGGFGTDTQYF.

The chain links TRBV7-6 to TRBJ2-2; D not certain. Trimming cost V 1 base and J 0 bases, with 6 bases left between them. The germline V gene has CDR1 SGHVS and CDR2 FNYEAQ. The CDR3 length is 15 residues. Here the CDR3 DNA reads TGTGCCAGCAGCTTAGGGGCAGCGAACACCGGGGAGCTGTTTTTT. It yields the protein CASSLGAANTGELFF.

The CDR3 here is CASRGTSRRETQYF. The CDR3 DNA reads TGTGCCAGCAGAGGGACTAGTCGGCGAGAGACCCAGTACTTC. The chain joins TRBV2 to TRBJ2-5; 8 bases are a match to TRBD2. The CDR3 runs to 14 residues. Unmatched junction bases numbered 7, after V lost 6 bases and J lost 4 bases. Germline CDR1 and CDR2: SNHLY and FYNNEI.

This chain links TRBV14 with TRBJ2-5, with TRBD2 as a possible D gene (6 bases). There are 15 residues in the CDR3. Germline V gene lookup returns CDR1 SGHDN and CDR2 FVKESK. Trimming took 4 bases from V and 5 from J, leaving 17 bases between them. The CDR3 DNA follows: TGTGCCAGCAGCCCCCCTACCAGGGCGGGGGAGACCCAGTACTTC. It codes for CASSPPTRAGETQYF.

This clone occurred a few times. The gene calls are TRBV7-6 and TRBJ2-6; TRBD1 matches 9 bases. Germline values: CDR1 SGHVS, CDR2 FNYEAQ. V shed 5 bases, J shed 3 bases, and the junction held 14 bases outside the gene matches. The CDR3 length is 19 residues. CDR3 nucleotide sequence: TGTGCCAGCAGCCCTAGACCTCCGGGACAGGGCTTTGGGGCCAACGTCCTGACTTTC. This translates into CASSPRPPGQGFGANVLTF.

This rearrangement joins TRBV6-1 to TRBJ1-3, with D possibly TRBD1 on 6 matching bases. The CDR3 is 16 residues long. The V gene lost 2 bases and the J gene lost 2 bases, with 13 bases spanning the gap. The germline CDR1 and CDR2 sequences are MNHNS and SASEGT. CDR3 loop: CASSERTAITGNTIYF. CDR3 nucleotide sequence: TGTGCCAGCAGTGAAAGGACAGCCATTACTGGAAACACCATATATTTT.

The rearrangement joins TRBV10-1 to TRBJ1-5, with a possible D match to TRBD1 (5 bases). The CDR3 is 17 residues long. CDR1 and CDR2 from the germline V gene are WNHNN and SYGVQD (reference sequence). V lost 6 bases, J lost 9 bases, and 27 bases lay in between. CDR3 residues: CASSRAGTGESDRPQHF. As DNA, the CDR3 is TGCGCCAGCAGCAGAGCGGGTACAGGAGAGTCCGACAGGCCCCAGCATTTT.

This rearrangement joins TRBV9 to TRBJ2-3; 9 positions agree with TRBD2. Germline trimming cut 0 bases from V and 3 bases from J; bases unmatched to any gene: 5. This CDR3 spans 16 amino acids. Germline CDR1 and CDR2: SGDLS and YYNGEE. The CDR3 bases are TGTGCCAGCAGCGTAGCTGCGGGGGGGCCAACAGATACGCAGTATTTT. It translates to CASSVAAGGPTDTQYF.

The V gene is TRBV11-3, the J gene TRBJ2-5, with TRBD2 as a possible D gene (6 bases). Trimming cost V 2 bases and J 5 bases, with 9 bases left between them. The germline CDR1 and CDR2 sequences are SGHNT and YENEEA. The CDR3 length is 13 residues. The CDR3 loop is CASSLNGRETQYF. CDR3 nucleotide sequence: TGTGCCAGCAGCTTAAATGGGAGGGAGACCCAGTACTTC.

This sequence joins TRBV3-1 (or the pseudogene TRBV3-2) and TRBJ2-5; D may be TRBD1 (6 bases). Deletions cut 6 bases from V and 0 bases from J, with 14 bases between. CDR1 LGHDT and CDR2 YNNKEL come from the germline V gene (reference sequence). The CDR3 is 15 amino acids. The CDR3: CASRQGRAHQETQYF. The CDR3, as DNA: TGTGCCAGCAGGCAGGGGCGAGCGCACCAAGAGACCCAGTACTTC.